The 10 T cell receptor beta chains reported below all come from one sample, sequenced in a study of shared T cell receptors in the human thymus. Profiling relied on immunoSEQ multiplex PCR, and the TCRdb table lists in-frame clones only, not all of them. Of about 660,000 clones listed, approximately 89% are singletons. This sample was also put to use in a study of human thymus T cells.

Sequencing was performed on thymocytes. The source is a boy younger than two with a congenital heart defect.

This chain joins TRBV28 and TRBJ2-7; 7 positions agree with TRBD1. After removal of 10 bases from V and 4 bases from J, the junction contained 16 bases not matched to a gene. Germline V gives CDR1 MDHEN, CDR2 SYDVKM. The CDR3 sequence is 15 residues long. The DNA of the CDR3 is TGTGCCACGAGCTCCCGGACAGGAACCAGATACGAGCAGTACTTC. It translates to CATSSRTGTRYEQYF.

V gene TRBV5-8 combines with J gene TRBJ1-2; 7 nucleotides match TRBD1. The length of the CDR3 is 14 residues. Trimming took 4 bases from V and 0 from J; bases not matched to a gene: 3. In germline, CDR1 is SGHTS, CDR2 YDEGEE. The CDR3 bases are TGTGCCAGCAGCAGGGACAGCTCTAACTATGGCTACACCTTC. It is translated as CASSRDSSNYGYTF. Filled out from reference TRBV5-8 and TRBJ1-2, the complete variable domain reads EAGVTQSPTHLIKTRGQQATLRCSPISGHTSVYWYQQALGLGLQFLLWYDEGEERNRGNFPPRFSGRQFPNYSSELNVNALELEDSALYLCASSRDSSNYGYTFGSGTRLTVV.

This chain links TRBV6-1 with TRBJ1-3; 7 positions match TRBD1. CDR1 MNHNS and CDR2 SASEGT come from the germline V gene. This CDR3 region has 16 residues. Germline trimming cut 2 bases from V and 0 bases from J; bases unmatched to any gene: 4. CDR3 nucleotides: TGTGCCAGCAGTGAATGGGGACAGAGCTCTGGAAACACCATATATTTT. It yields the protein CASSEWGQSSGNTIYF.

The chain joins TRBV19 to TRBJ2-3; TRBD1 agrees at 11 bases. The V and J ends lost 8 bases and 5 bases, in that order; junction bases with no gene match: 6. The germline CDR1 and CDR2 sequences are LNHDA and SQIVND (reference sequence). The length of the CDR3 is 14 residues. The CDR3 spells CASGVDRGRDTQYF. The CDR3 DNA follows: TGTGCCAGTGGGGTGGACAGGGGGCGAGATACGCAGTATTTT.

The chain combines TRBV28 with TRBJ2-5; 11 nucleotides line up with TRBD2. The CDR3 is made up of 16 amino acids. With 8 bases clipped from V and 5 bases from J, the junction kept 13 bases outside the gene matches. Looked up from germline, CDR1 is MDHEN and CDR2 is SYDVKM. Written as DNA, the CDR3 is TGTGCCAGCGGAATCTTAGCGGGAGGGCCGGGGGAGACCCAGTACTTC. Residues: CASGILAGGPGETQYF.

V is TRBV30 and J is TRBJ1-2; no clear D gene. Looked up from germline, CDR1 is GTSNPN and CDR2 is SVGIG (reference sequence). Trimming took 7 bases from V and 5 from J, leaving 17 bases between them. There are 13 residues in the CDR3. CDR3 sequence reads: CASGSPSRYGYTF. In DNA, the CDR3 is TGTGCCTCCGGGAGCCCGTCTAGGTATGGCTACACCTTC.

The rearrangement links TRBV30 to TRBJ2-3; 8 bases are a match to TRBD2. The CDR3 spans 15 residues. Germline-derived CDR1 and CDR2 are GTSNPN and SVGIG (reference sequence). V dropped 4 bases and J dropped 3; count of bases not matched to a gene: 9. The CDR3 nucleotides are TGTGCCTGGAACATGCGGGGGGCCAGTACAGATACGCAGTATTTT. Protein product: CAWNMRGASTDTQYF.

V and J are TRBV7-6 and TRBJ1-2, with D perhaps matching TRBD1 (6 bases). V was clipped by 4 bases and J by 3 bases, with 21 bases between them. The germline V gene encodes CDR1 SGHVS and CDR2 FNYEAQ. This CDR3 has 17 residues. For the CDR3, the DNA is TGTGCCAGCAGCTCTAGAACCGGACAGTGGGACGACTATGGCTACACCTTC. It encodes CASSSRTGQWDDYGYTF.

The rearrangement joins TRBV6-5 to TRBJ1-1; a weak D match, TRBD1 (5 bases). The V and J ends lost 4 bases and 1 base respectively, with 13 bases between them. The CDR3 is 15 amino acids. In germline, CDR1 is MNHEY, CDR2 SVGAGI. The CDR3 DNA is TGTGCCAGCAGTTTTAGGCGGGACCCGAACACTGAAGCTTTCTTT. Amino acid sequence: CASSFRRDPNTEAFF.

The chain has TRBV6-5 and TRBJ1-2, with 9 bases identical to TRBD1. Germline CDR1 reads MNHEY; CDR2 reads SVGAGI. The CDR3 has 16 residues. V gave up 0 bases and J gave up 3 bases; unmatched junction bases: 5. CDR3 amino acids: CASSYSKGQGDYGYTF. Written as DNA, the CDR3 is TGTGCCAGCAGTTACTCGAAGGGACAGGGTGACTATGGCTACACCTTC.